The 28 T cell receptor beta chains below all came from one sample that was sequenced in a study of blood T cell repertoires in COVID-19. The data were produced by immunoSEQ multiplex PCR, yet TCRdb's version contains in-frame clones alone and is incomplete. Among about 230,000 clones, around nine tenths were seen once, and the ten largest hold about 12%. The specimen sequenced was peripheral blood. Every receptor here comes from a young woman who had recovered from COVID-19.

This chain connects TRBV4-3 to TRBJ2-1; D not resolved. The germline V and J ends were trimmed by 3 bases and 1 base, with 16 bases remaining between them. The CDR3 has 17 amino acids. Germline assignment: CDR1 LGHNA and CDR2 YSLEER. The CDR3 DNA is TGCGCCAGCAGCCACGAACCTCCCGACTTTTCCTACAATGAGCAGTTCTTC. It is translated as CASSHEPPDFSYNEQFF.

This chain links TRBV2 with TRBJ1-3; 7 bases fit TRBD1. Looked up from germline, CDR1 is SNHLY and CDR2 is FYNNEI. This CDR3 has 15 amino acids. V was pared by 3 bases and J by 0 bases, with 2 bases of the junction left unmatched. The CDR3, as DNA: TGTGCCAGCAGTGAGGGACAGCACTCTGGAAACACCATATATTTT. Residues: CASSEGQHSGNTIYF.

The V gene is TRBV2, the J gene TRBJ1-2; D call uncertain. This CDR3 is built from 13 residues. Trimming took off 7 bases at V and 3 bases at J, with 12 bases between the two ends. Germline lookup yields CDR1 SNHLY and CDR2 FYNNEI. CDR3 coding DNA: TGTGCCAGCAACGCGGCCGAAGACTATGGCTACACCTTC. Protein: CASNAAEDYGYTF. The complete variable domain, with remaining parts taken from reference TRBV2 and TRBJ1-2, reads EPEVTQTPSHQVTQMGQEVILRCVPISNHLYFYWYRQILGQKVEFLVSFYNNEISEKSEIFDDQFSVERPDGSNFTLKIRSTKLEDSAMYFCASNAAEDYGYTFGSGTRLTVV.

CDR3 in amino acids: CASSHPVATSGRNIRTDTQYF. CDR3 DNA: TGCGCCAGCAGCCATCCCGTGGCGACTAGCGGGAGAAACATCCGCACAGATACGCAGTATTTT. V is TRBV4-3 and J is TRBJ2-3; 12 bases match TRBD2. The CDR3 length is 21 residues. J lost 1 base, V lost 3 bases, and 17 bases had no gene match. Looked up from germline, CDR1 is LGHNA and CDR2 is YSLEER.

The chain uses TRBV5-4 and TRBJ2-3; 9 nucleotides match TRBD2. Looked up from germline, CDR1 is SGHNT and CDR2 is YYREEE (reference sequence). The CDR3 totals 17 residues. Trimming took 0 bases from V and 3 from J; bases not matched to a gene: 8. The CDR3 DNA reads as TGTGCCAGCAGCTTGGCCAGGGCGAGCGGGAGGACAGATACGCAGTATTTT. As protein: CASSLARASGRTDTQYF.

A note on this clone: This specimen includes other DNA sequences encoding the same CDR3. The chain uses TRBV5-1 and TRBJ1-5, with 12 bases identical to TRBD1. CDR3 length: 14 residues. Germline lookup yields CDR1 SGHRS and CDR2 YFSETQ. V was pared by 4 bases and J by 7 bases, with 3 bases of the junction left unmatched. CDR3 protein: CASSLGTGGQPQHF. The CDR3 nucleotides are TGCGCCAGCAGCCTCGGGACAGGGGGCCAGCCCCAGCATTTT.

This rearrangement joins TRBV27 to TRBJ1-2; TRBD1 is a possible D gene (5 bases). The CDR3 extends over 14 amino acids. The germline V and J ends were trimmed by 3 bases and 7 bases, with 15 bases remaining between them. Germline V gene lookup returns CDR1 MNHEY and CDR2 SMNVEV (reference sequence). CDR3 protein: CASSLYGGEAGYTF. As DNA, the CDR3 is TGTGCCAGCAGTTTGTATGGGGGGGAGGCTGGCTACACCTTC.

The J gene is TRBJ2-1, the V gene TRBV4-1; 11 bases fit TRBD1. This CDR3 has 14 amino acids. Germline V gene data show CDR1 as MGHRA and CDR2 as YSYEKL. Germline trimming cut 4 bases from V and 8 bases from J; bases unmatched to any gene: 4. The CDR3 DNA is TGCGCCAGCAGCCGGGACAGGGGGTTCGATGAGCAGTTCTTC. This sequence encodes CASSRDRGFDEQFF.

The chain links TRBV5-5 to TRBJ1-3; tentative D call: TRBD1 (6 bases). This CDR3 contains 15 residues. Germline CDR1 is SGHKS and CDR2 is YYEKEE (reference sequence). V lost 0 bases and J 0 bases, leaving 7 bases between the germline ends. The CDR3 spells CASSLARGSGNTIYF. As DNA, the CDR3 is TGTGCCAGCAGCTTGGCCAGGGGCTCTGGAAACACCATATATTTT.

This sequence joins TRBV4-3 and TRBJ2-5; no clear D. The CDR3 runs 11 residues. Trimming removed 6 bases from V and 9 bases from J, with 11 bases in between. From germline, CDR1 is LGHNA and CDR2 YSLEER. The CDR3 bases are TGCGCCAGCAGACGCGATACGCCCCAGTACTTC. It encodes CASRRDTPQYF.

The gene calls are TRBV5-8 and TRBJ2-3; no definite D call. The germline V and J ends were trimmed by 1 base and 1 base, with 10 bases remaining between them. Germline lookup yields CDR1 SGHTS and CDR2 YDEGEE. The CDR3 has 15 amino acids. As DNA, the CDR3 is TGTGCCAGCAGCTTGCTCGGAGTGGGCACAGATACGCAGTATTTT. Translating gives CASSLLGVGTDTQYF.

The chain recombines TRBV4-3 with TRBJ2-1, with 9 bases fitting TRBD2. The CDR3 is 16 residues long. V lost 0 bases to trimming and J lost 8 bases; unmatched junction nucleotides: 8. Germline assignment: CDR1 LGHNA and CDR2 YSLEER. CDR3: CASSQESLAGVDEQFF. DNA of the CDR3: TGCGCCAGCAGCCAAGAGAGTTTAGCGGGAGTGGATGAGCAGTTCTTC.

This chain links TRBV9 with TRBJ1-6, with D tentatively TRBD1 (6 bases). Trimming cost V 0 bases and J 12 bases, with 16 bases left between them. This CDR3 is 15 amino acids long. Germline V CDR1 and CDR2: SGDLS, YYNGEE. The CDR3 sequence: CASSVGLLQGLPLHF. The DNA of the CDR3 is TGTGCCAGCAGCGTAGGCCTTCTACAGGGCTTACCCCTCCACTTT. Based on the CDR3 plus reference TRBV9 and TRBJ1-6, the full variable domain is DSGVTQTPKHLITATGQRVTLRCSPRSGDLSVYWYQQSLDQGLQFLIQYYNGEERAKGNILERFSAQQFPDLHSELNLSSLELGDSALYFCASSVGLLQGLPLHFGNGTRLTVT.

The V and J genes are TRBV10-2 and TRBJ2-7; D perhaps matches TRBD1 (7 bases). Germline CDR1 and CDR2: WSHSY and SAAADI. The CDR3 totals 14 residues. V shed 4 bases and J shed 4 bases, with 14 bases lying between them. CDR3 bases: TGCGCCAGCAGTGCCAGGGGGGTCCTTTACGAGCAGTACTTC. Protein product: CASSARGVLYEQYF.

The rearrangement links TRBV14 to TRBJ1-1; D gene ambiguous. Germline CDR1 reads SGHDN; CDR2 reads FVKESK. CDR3 length: 16 amino acids. Deletions cut 4 bases from V and 1 base from J, with 16 bases between. The DNA of the CDR3 is TGTGCCAGCAGCCCCTCCTATGGGCACCCGAACACTGAAGCTTTCTTT. This codes for CASSPSYGHPNTEAFF.

The chain couples TRBV2 to TRBJ1-5; 7 nucleotides agree with TRBD1. J lost 5 bases, V lost 4 bases, and 5 bases had no gene match. Germline V gene sequence: CDR1 SNHLY, CDR2 FYNNEI. This CDR3 is 14 amino acids long. CDR3 amino acids: CASSVTGNYQPQHF. CDR3 in DNA: TGTGCCAGCAGTGTGACAGGGAACTATCAGCCCCAGCATTTT.

This rearrangement joins TRBV11-2 to TRBJ1-3, with a tentative D call TRBD1 (6 bases). The germline V gene has CDR1 SGHAT and CDR2 FQNNGV. The germline V and J ends were trimmed by 6 bases and 1 base, with 10 bases remaining between them. The CDR3 totals 14 residues. CDR3 sequence reads: CASRIQGSGNTIYF. The CDR3 coding sequence is TGTGCCAGCAGAATACAGGGATCTGGAAACACCATATATTTT.

This chain connects TRBV30 to TRBJ1-6, with a weak D call TRBD1 (5 bases). Trimming removed 4 bases from V and 10 bases from J, with 14 bases in between. CDR1 GTSNPN and CDR2 SVGIG come from the germline V gene (reference sequence). This CDR3 is built from 13 residues. The CDR3: CAWNGPGDSPLHF. CDR3 bases: TGTGCCTGGAATGGTCCGGGGGACTCACCCCTCCACTTT.

This chain joins TRBV6-5 and TRBJ1-2; maybe TRBD1 (5 bases). This CDR3 region has 15 residues. CDR1 is MNHEY and CDR2 is SVGAGI in the germline V gene. Trimming removed 7 bases at V and 8 bases at J, with 23 bases between. CDR3 protein: CASTRDSRSVRGYTF. As DNA, the CDR3 is TGTGCCAGCACTCGTGACAGCCGGAGCGTTCGGGGCTACACCTTC.

This clone was detected once. The V call is TRBV29-1, the J call TRBJ2-2, with 8 nucleotides matching TRBD1. Germline-derived CDR1 and CDR2 are SQVTM and ANQGSEA. The ends lost 6 bases at V and 0 bases at J; junction bases unmatched: 9. The CDR3 totals 16 residues. The CDR3 here is CSVLPGQAANTGELFF. The CDR3 nucleotides read TGCAGCGTGCTACCGGGACAGGCGGCGAACACCGGGGAGCTGTTTTTT.

V gene TRBV15 combines with J gene TRBJ2-3; D might be TRBD1 (6 bases). Trimming stripped 5 bases from V and 6 bases from J, with 18 bases between. Germline lookup yields CDR1 LNHNV and CDR2 YYDKDF (reference sequence). There are 15 residues in the CDR3. CDR3 nucleotide sequence: TGTGCCACCAGCGGGTTTAGACAGGCATCCGATACGCAGTATTTT. Translated, it gives CATSGFRQASDTQYF.

This chain connects TRBV27 to TRBJ1-6, with a possible D match to TRBD1 (6 bases). The germline gives CDR1 MNHEY, CDR2 SMNVEV (reference sequence). This CDR3 is built from 16 residues. The germline V and J ends were trimmed by 3 bases and 7 bases, with 16 bases remaining between them. The CDR3 here is CASSLRSGARNSPLHF. CDR3 sequence (DNA): TGTGCCAGCAGTTTGAGATCAGGGGCGCGGAATTCACCCCTCCACTTT.

This clone was observed a handful of times. The genes are TRBV6-4 and TRBJ1-2; D is uncertain. V dropped 3 bases and J dropped 4 bases, with 21 bases sitting between them. The germline CDR1 and CDR2 sequences are MRHNA and SNTAGT. CDR3 length equals 17 residues. The CDR3 nucleotides are TGTGCCAGCAGTGAAACGCCCGATCCAGGTCTAATCTATGGCTACACCTTC. It yields the protein CASSETPDPGLIYGYTF.

V gene TRBV3-1 (or the pseudogene TRBV3-2) combines with J gene TRBJ2-1, with 8 bases lining up with TRBD2. The CDR3 is made up of 15 amino acids. Germline V gene data show CDR1 as LGHDT and CDR2 as YNNKEL (reference sequence). Trimming at V came to 6 bases and at J to 3 bases, leaving 7 bases not matched to a gene. The CDR3 nucleotides are TGTGCCAGCAGTTATACTAGCGGCGTCTACAATGAGCAGTTCTTC. It codes for CASSYTSGVYNEQFF.

The chain has TRBV7-2 and TRBJ2-2; 9 positions agree with TRBD2. The V segment lost 1 base and the J segment 6 bases; nucleotides outside the gene matches: 6. Germline V gene data show CDR1 as SGHTA and CDR2 as FQGNSA. This CDR3 spans 16 amino acids. Here the CDR3 DNA reads TGTGCCAGCAGCTTAGGGGTTAGCGGGAGAGCCGGGGAGCTGTTTTTT. Translating it yields CASSLGVSGRAGELFF.

The chain has TRBV9 and TRBJ1-3, with D unresolved. CDR3 length equals 16 residues. Germline values: CDR1 SGDLS, CDR2 YYNGEE. With 2 bases removed from V and 0 bases from J, the gap between germline ends came to 12 bases. This CDR3 reads CASSVGITLSGNTIYF. The CDR3 DNA follows: TGTGCCAGCAGCGTCGGTATCACTCTCTCTGGAAACACCATATATTTT. Together with reference TRBV9 and TRBJ1-3, the CDR3 gives the full variable domain: DSGVTQTPKHLITATGQRVTLRCSPRSGDLSVYWYQQSLDQGLQFLIQYYNGEERAKGNILERFSAQQFPDLHSELNLSSLELGDSALYFCASSVGITLSGNTIYFGEGSWLTVV.

The chain has TRBV2 and TRBJ1-2; no clear D gene. This CDR3 is built from 12 residues. V lost 3 bases to trimming and J lost 4 bases, with 6 bases between them. Germline-derived CDR1 and CDR2 are SNHLY and FYNNEI. CDR3 nucleotide sequence: TGTGCCAGCAGTGAGGGGAGCTATGGCTACACCTTC. Translated, it gives CASSEGSYGYTF.

In the case of this clone: Other DNA sequences in the sample encode the same CDR3. This chain links TRBV11-2 with TRBJ2-5; no clear D gene. Germline values: CDR1 SGHAT, CDR2 FQNNGV. This CDR3 is 11 amino acids long. The V end was cut by 3 bases, the J end by 5 bases, with 4 bases between. CDR3 sequence reads: CASSFGETQYF. As DNA, the CDR3 is TGTGCCAGCAGCTTCGGTGAGACCCAGTACTTC.